The rows below give T cell receptor beta chains drawn from one sample of a study of T cells after yellow fever vaccination. MiXCR, run by TCRdb on the 5' RACE reads, gives a single entry per CDR3 protein. The sample has more than 300,000 distinct CDR3 sequences; about 11% are singletons. This specimen consisted of CD4+ T cells sorted from PBMCs, obtained 45 days after the yellow fever booster vaccination. All receptors derive from a man between 18 and 29 years old who received the YFV17D yellow fever vaccine. The CDR3 runs from the conserved cysteine through the conserved F or W. Fields, in order: clone size, D gene, V gene, J gene, CDR3 protein, CDR3 DNA. The D gene is left open where the match is weak. The size of a clone is reported for some rows only, either as once, few or many, or as a class for expanded clones.

few	-	TRBV5-6	TRBJ2-7	CASSFRDVSPYEQYF	TGTGCCAGCAGCTTCCGGGACGTATCCCCCTACGAGCAGTACTTC
many	TRBD1	TRBV7-2	TRBJ2-3	CASRGQVGTDTQYF	TGTGCCAGCAGGGGACAGGTGGGCACAGATACGCAGTATTTT
-	TRBD2	TRBV20-1	TRBJ2-1	CSAWTSGGVNEQFF	TGCAGTGCTTGGACTAGCGGGGGGGTCAATGAGCAGTTCTTC
-	TRBD1	TRBV3-1	TRBJ1-5	CASSPGTGYQPQHF	TGTGCCAGCAGCCCTGGGACAGGGTATCAGCCCCAGCATTTT
few	TRBD2	TRBV12-3/TRBV12-4	TRBJ2-3	CASSFGPFGLVSGGGTDTQYF	TGTGCCAGCAGTTTTGGTCCGTTTGGACTAGTAAGCGGAGGAGGCACAGATACGCAGTATTTT
-	TRBD1	TRBV12-3/TRBV12-4	TRBJ2-2	CASSHWTGPSGELFF	TGTGCCAGCAGTCATTGGACAGGGCCTAGTGGGGAGCTGTTTTTT
few	-	TRBV7-3	TRBJ1-1	CASSFGTNTEAFF	TGTGCCAGCAGCTTTGGGACGAACACTGAAGCTTTCTTT
-	-	TRBV11-2	TRBJ2-1	CASSLRQYNEQFF	TGTGCCAGCAGCCTAAGACAGTACAATGAGCAGTTCTTC
-	-	TRBV20-1	TRBJ1-5	CSGALGSGQPQHF	TGCAGTGGGGCCTTAGGGTCGGGTCAGCCCCAGCATTTT
many	-	TRBV29-1	TRBJ2-7	CSVAPDSYEQYF	TGCAGCGTTGCTCCAGACTCCTACGAGCAGTACTTC
-	TRBD1	TRBV7-2	TRBJ1-6	CASSFGTGPLDSPLHF	TGTGCCAGCAGCTTTGGGACAGGACCACTCGATTCACCCCTCCACTTT
few	-	TRBV4-3	TRBJ1-4	CASSQGGHRVTNEKLFF	TGCGCCAGCAGCCAAGGCGGACACAGGGTTACTAATGAAAAACTGTTTTTT
few	-	TRBV12-3/TRBV12-4	TRBJ1-5	CASSLGGTRVNQPQHF	TGTGCCAGCAGTTTAGGTGGGACAAGGGTTAATCAGCCCCAGCATTTT
few	-	TRBV5-1	TRBJ2-2	CASSLVWSSFLTNTGELFF	TGCGCCAGCAGCTTGGTCTGGTCTAGCTTCTTAACGAACACCGGGGAGCTGTTTTTT
few	-	TRBV7-8	TRBJ1-1	CASSSPRGASTEAFF	TGTGCCAGCAGCTCCCCCCGGGGGGCTAGCACTGAAGCTTTCTTT
few	-	TRBV4-3	TRBJ1-2	CASSQDRGVYGYTF	TGCGCCAGCAGCCAAGATCGAGGGGTCTATGGCTACACCTTC
-	-	TRBV4-1	TRBJ2-7	CASRRLQGVAYEQYF	TGCGCCAGCAGACGCCTCCAGGGAGTCGCGTACGAGCAGTACTTC
few	-	TRBV20-1	TRBJ1-5	CSARSSERQPQHF	TGCAGTGCTAGAAGCTCGGAAAGGCAGCCCCAGCATTTT
many	-	TRBV6-5	TRBJ2-3	CASSFGQLTDTQYF	TGTGCCAGCAGTTTCGGACAGCTCACAGATACGCAGTATTTT
-	-	TRBV29-1	TRBJ2-7	CSVVRAGEYEQYF	TGCAGCGTTGTTAGGGCAGGAGAATACGAGCAGTACTTC
-	-	TRBV3-1	TRBJ1-6	CASSGRDAKAPLHF	TGTGCCAGCAGCGGCCGGGACGCCAAGGCTCCCCTCCACTTT
-	-	TRBV18	TRBJ1-5	CASSPSLADPSNQPQHF	TGTGCCAGCTCACCGTCTCTGGCGGACCCGAGCAATCAGCCCCAGCATTTT
-	-	TRBV7-9	TRBJ2-7	CASSPTSAYEQYF	TGTGCCAGCAGCCCGACCTCGGCCTACGAGCAGTACTTC
-	TRBD1	TRBV10-3	TRBJ2-3	CAIRGTGGSTDTQYF	TGTGCCATCAGGGGGACAGGGGGGAGCACAGATACGCAGTATTTT
-	TRBD1	TRBV18	TRBJ1-6	CASKAQGRLSSPLHF	TGTGCCAGCAAGGCACAGGGGCGTCTCTCTTCACCCCTCCACTTT
once	TRBD1	TRBV7-2	TRBJ1-3	CASSFGTGDSGNTIYF	TGTGCCAGCAGCTTCGGGACAGGTGACTCTGGAAACACCATATATTTT
-	TRBD1	TRBV28	TRBJ1-1	CASSSEGQGIAEAFF	TGTGCCAGCAGTTCCGAGGGACAGGGGATAGCTGAAGCTTTCTTT
-	TRBD1	TRBV20-1	TRBJ2-3	CSAPSGGTGTQYF	TGCAGTGCTCCCTCAGGGGGCACGGGTACGCAGTATTTT
-	-	TRBV7-2	TRBJ2-1	CASSLNPTGLYNEQFF	TGTGCCAGCAGCTTAAACCCTACCGGACTGTACAATGAGCAGTTCTTC
many	-	TRBV2	TRBJ2-2	CASRFQGDGELFF	TGTGCCAGCAGGTTCCAGGGAGACGGGGAGCTGTTTTTT
-	-	TRBV12-3/TRBV12-4	TRBJ1-1	CASSFLGSEAFF	TGTGCCAGCAGTTTCCTAGGAAGTGAAGCTTTCTTT
-	TRBD2	TRBV7-9	TRBJ2-7	CASSFGGDYEQYF	TGTGCCAGCAGCTTTGGGGGGGACTACGAGCAGTACTTC
many	-	TRBV20-1	TRBJ2-2	CSARRGSNTGELFF	TGCAGTGCTAGACGTGGGTCGAACACCGGGGAGCTGTTTTTT
-	TRBD2	TRBV5-6	TRBJ2-5	CASSWGSGDQQETQYF	TGTGCCAGCAGCTGGGGAAGCGGGGATCAACAAGAGACCCAGTACTTC
-	-	TRBV12-3/TRBV12-4	TRBJ1-2	CASSLWASEGDGYTF	TGTGCCAGCAGTTTATGGGCATCCGAGGGGGATGGCTACACCTTC
few	-	TRBV10-3	TRBJ2-7	CAISGGRTGDNYEQYF	TGTGCCATCAGTGGGGGAAGGACGGGGGATAACTACGAGCAGTACTTC
-	-	TRBV7-9	TRBJ1-3	CASSEFSSGNTIYF	TGTGCCAGCAGCGAATTCAGCTCTGGAAACACCATATATTTT
many	TRBD1	TRBV7-3	TRBJ2-3	CASSLISGGDTQYF	TGTGCCAGCAGCTTAATTTCAGGGGGAGATACGCAGTATTTT
few	-	TRBV7-9	TRBJ1-5	CASSLDLANQPQHF	TGTGCCAGCAGCTTAGACCTGGCCAATCAGCCCCAGCATTTT
few	-	TRBV5-1	TRBJ2-2	CASSLDLINTGELFF	TGCGCCAGCAGCTTGGACCTCATTAACACCGGGGAGCTGTTTTTT
many	TRBD2	TRBV11-2	TRBJ2-5	CASSFRLAGGQASSETQYF	TGTGCCAGCAGCTTCCGACTAGCGGGGGGGCAGGCCTCGTCGGAGACCCAGTACTTC
few	-	TRBV6-5	TRBJ1-1	CASSYSAGWGTEAFF	TGTGCCAGCAGTTACTCGGCAGGGTGGGGCACTGAAGCTTTCTTT